Presented here are 6 T cell receptor beta chains from one specimen sequenced in a study of blood T cells in healthy people across ages. A second PCR, run for 7 to 11 cycles, used a sample-barcoded 5' primer plus a J-beta primer mix. TCRdb reanalysed the 5' RACE reads using MiXCR and keeps one entry per CDR3 protein. The sample has about 780,000 distinct CDR3 sequences; 20% to 30% are singletons. These data also formed part of another study, on T cells of mothers and their children.

Material for sequencing was blood. These receptors all stem from a boy aged 10-17 years in good health.

This chain links TRBV7-2 with TRBJ2-5, with 7 nucleotides matching TRBD2. Looked up from germline, CDR1 is SGHTA and CDR2 is FQGNSA. CDR3 size: 15 residues. J was trimmed by 3 bases and V by 5 bases; bases with no gene match: 9. In nucleotides, the CDR3 is TGTGCCAGCAGCCCGGGTTATCTAGCGGAAGAGACCCAGTACTTC. Translating gives CASSPGYLAEETQYF.

This clonotype occurred a few times. This chain connects TRBV7-7 to TRBJ2-5; the D call may be TRBD1 or TRBD2 (5 bases each). The J call may be wrong; the DNA end is better matched by TRBJ2-1. Germline values: CDR1 SSHAT, CDR2 FNYEAQ (reference sequence). There are 15 residues in the CDR3. CDR3 amino acids: CASSLGSGGGNEQFF. For the CDR3, the DNA is TGTGCCAGCAGCTTGGGTTCAGGTGGGGGCAATGAGCAGTTCTTC.

This clonotype was found a few times. The chain combines TRBV7-9 with TRBJ2-1; tentative D call: TRBD2 (6 bases). The J call is doubtful: the DNA matches TRBJ2-5 better. Germline values: CDR1 SEHNR, CDR2 FQNEAQ (reference sequence). This CDR3 is 16 amino acids long. The CDR3 here is CASSLSSSARRWTQYF. CDR3 bases: TGTGCCAGCAGCTTGTCATCTAGCGCCCGAAGGTGGACCCAGTACTTC.

The chain carries TRBV5-1 and TRBJ2-1, with 7 bases fitting TRBD2. Trimming removed 2 bases from V and 2 bases from J; junction bases left unmatched: 7. The CDR3 has 16 residues. The germline V gene has CDR1 SGHRS and CDR2 YFSETQ. This CDR3 reads CASSFQSGVTYNEQFF. CDR3 nucleotide sequence: TGCGCCAGCAGCTTCCAAAGCGGGGTCACCTACAATGAGCAGTTCTTC. Full variable domain (rest looked up from reference TRBV5-1 and TRBJ2-1): KAGVTQTPRYLIKTRGQQVTLSCSPISGHRSVSWYQQTPGQGLQFLFEYFSETQRNKGNFPGRFSGRQFSNSRSEMNVSTLELGDSALYLCASSFQSGVTYNEQFFGPGTRLTVL.

This clonotype has just a few counts. As the CDR3 is not closed by the conserved phenylalanine or tryptophan, this likely results from a read error. The DNA is omitted, as the CDR3 cannot be located on it reliably, and the CDR3 follows TCRdb's listing. The genes are TRBV9 and TRBJ2-5; the D call of TRBD1 is as the table states it, not checked on the DNA. Germline CDR1 and CDR2: SGDLS and YYNGEE. The CDR3 is 13 amino acids long, termini counted. This CDR3 is CASSVVAGNERYL.

This clonotype was seen more than once but under ten times. The V and J genes are TRBV28 and TRBJ2-7; D possibly corresponds to TRBD1 (6 bases). The CDR3 sequence is 14 residues long. CDR1 MDHEN and CDR2 SYDVKM come from the germline V gene. V lost 5 bases and J 5 bases, leaving 16 bases between the germline ends. DNA for the CDR3: TGTGCCAGCAGTGGGGACATAGAAGGCGACGAGCAGTACTTC. Its protein product is CASSGDIEGDEQYF.